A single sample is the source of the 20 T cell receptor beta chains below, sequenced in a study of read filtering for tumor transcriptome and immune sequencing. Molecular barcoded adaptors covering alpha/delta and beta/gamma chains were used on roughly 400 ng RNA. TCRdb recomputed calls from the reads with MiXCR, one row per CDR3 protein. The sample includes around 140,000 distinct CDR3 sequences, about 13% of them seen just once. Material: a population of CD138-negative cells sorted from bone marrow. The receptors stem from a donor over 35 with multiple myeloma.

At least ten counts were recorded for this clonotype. CDR3 nucleotides: TGTGCCACCACCCCGGGGCCAGGCAATCAGCCCCAGCATTTT. Its translation: CATTPGPGNQPQHF. This chain connects TRBV6-6 to TRBJ1-5; D is perhaps TRBD1 (5 bases). Deletions cut 10 bases from V and 2 bases from J, with 15 bases between. CDR1 and CDR2 (germline): MNHNY, SVGAGI (reference sequence). The CDR3 extends over 14 amino acids.

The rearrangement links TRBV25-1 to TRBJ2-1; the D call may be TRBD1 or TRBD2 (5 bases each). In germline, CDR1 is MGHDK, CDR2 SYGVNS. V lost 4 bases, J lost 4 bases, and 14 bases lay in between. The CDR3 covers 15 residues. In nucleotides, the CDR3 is TGTGCCAGCAGTGGACGACGGGGCTATTACAATGAGCAGTTCTTC. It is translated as CASSGRRGYYNEQFF.

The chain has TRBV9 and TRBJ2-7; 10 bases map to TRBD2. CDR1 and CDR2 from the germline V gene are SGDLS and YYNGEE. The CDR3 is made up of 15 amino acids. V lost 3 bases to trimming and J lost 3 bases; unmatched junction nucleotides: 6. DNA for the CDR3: TGTGCCAGCAGCGCTGGGACTAGCGAGCACTACGAGCAGTACTTC. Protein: CASSAGTSEHYEQYF.

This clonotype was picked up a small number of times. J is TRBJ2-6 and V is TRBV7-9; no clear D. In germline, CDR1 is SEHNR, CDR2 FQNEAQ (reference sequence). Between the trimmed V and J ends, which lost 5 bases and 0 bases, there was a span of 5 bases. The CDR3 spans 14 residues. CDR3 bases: TGTGCCAGCAGCCGGTTCTCTGGGGCCAACGTCCTGACTTTC. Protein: CASSRFSGANVLTF.

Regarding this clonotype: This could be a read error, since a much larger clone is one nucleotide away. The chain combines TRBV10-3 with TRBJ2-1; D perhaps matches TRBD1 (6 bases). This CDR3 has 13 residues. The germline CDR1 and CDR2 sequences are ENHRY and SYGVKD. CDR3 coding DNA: TGTGCCATAGGGACAATGGGGAACAATAAGCAGTTCTTC. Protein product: CAIGTMGNNKQFF.

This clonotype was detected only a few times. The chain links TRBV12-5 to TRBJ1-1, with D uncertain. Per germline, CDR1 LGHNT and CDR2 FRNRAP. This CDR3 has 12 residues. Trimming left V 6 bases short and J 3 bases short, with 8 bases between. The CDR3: CASGVAYTEAFF. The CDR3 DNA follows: TGTGCTAGTGGGGTAGCTTACACTGAAGCTTTCTTT.

This CDR3 reads CASSSGQGGTGELFF. CDR3 sequence (DNA): TGTGCCAGCAGCTCGGGACAGGGAGGGACCGGGGAGCTGTTTTTT. J is TRBJ2-2 and V is TRBV7-8; TRBD1 agrees at 9 bases. The germline gives CDR1 SGHVS, CDR2 FQNEAQ. J was trimmed by 5 bases and V by 4 bases; bases with no gene match: 5. The CDR3 length is 15 residues.

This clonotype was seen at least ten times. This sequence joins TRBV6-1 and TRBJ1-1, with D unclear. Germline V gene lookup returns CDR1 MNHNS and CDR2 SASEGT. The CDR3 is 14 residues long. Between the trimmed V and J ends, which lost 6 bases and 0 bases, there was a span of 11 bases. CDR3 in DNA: TGTGCCAGCAGCATACACAGCATGAACACTGAAGCTTTCTTT. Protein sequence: CASSIHSMNTEAFF.

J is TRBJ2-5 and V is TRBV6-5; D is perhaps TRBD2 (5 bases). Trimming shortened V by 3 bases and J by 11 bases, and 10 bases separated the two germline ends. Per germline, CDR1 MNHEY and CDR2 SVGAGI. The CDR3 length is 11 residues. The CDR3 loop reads CASSYGAVQYF. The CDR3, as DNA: TGTGCCAGCAGTTATGGAGCGGTACAGTACTTC.

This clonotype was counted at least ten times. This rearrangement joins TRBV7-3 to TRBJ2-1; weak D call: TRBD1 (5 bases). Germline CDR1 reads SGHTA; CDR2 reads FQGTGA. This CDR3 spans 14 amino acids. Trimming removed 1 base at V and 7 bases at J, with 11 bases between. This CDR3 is CASSLKGRDNEQFF. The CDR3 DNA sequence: TGTGCCAGCAGCTTAAAGGGCAGGGATAATGAGCAGTTCTTC.

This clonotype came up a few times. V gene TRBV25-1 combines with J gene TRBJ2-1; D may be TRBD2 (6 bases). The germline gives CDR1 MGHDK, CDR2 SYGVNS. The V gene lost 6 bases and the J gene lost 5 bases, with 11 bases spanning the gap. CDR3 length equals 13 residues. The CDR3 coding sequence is TGTGCCAGCAGCGGAACGGGAGACAATGAGCAGTTCTTC. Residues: CASSGTGDNEQFF.

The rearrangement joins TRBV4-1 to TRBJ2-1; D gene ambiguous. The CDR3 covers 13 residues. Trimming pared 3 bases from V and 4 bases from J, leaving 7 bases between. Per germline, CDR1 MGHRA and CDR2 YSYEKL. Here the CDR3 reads CASSHQGYNEQFF. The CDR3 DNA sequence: TGCGCCAGCAGCCATCAAGGGTACAATGAGCAGTTCTTC.

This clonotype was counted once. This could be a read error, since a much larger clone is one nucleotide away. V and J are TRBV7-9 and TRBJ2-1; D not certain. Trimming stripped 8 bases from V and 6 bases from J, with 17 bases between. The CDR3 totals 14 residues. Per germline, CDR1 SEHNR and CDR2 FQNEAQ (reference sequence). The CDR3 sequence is CASGRMESGNEQFF. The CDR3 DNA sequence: TGTGCCAGCGGCAGAATGGAGTCTGGCAATGAGCAGTTCTTC.

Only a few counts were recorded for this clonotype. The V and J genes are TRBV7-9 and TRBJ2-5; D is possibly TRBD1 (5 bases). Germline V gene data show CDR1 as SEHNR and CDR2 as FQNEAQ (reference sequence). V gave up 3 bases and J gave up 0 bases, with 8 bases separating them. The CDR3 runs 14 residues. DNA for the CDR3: TGTGCCAGCAGCTTTGACAGCTACCAAGAGACCCAGTACTTC. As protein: CASSFDSYQETQYF.

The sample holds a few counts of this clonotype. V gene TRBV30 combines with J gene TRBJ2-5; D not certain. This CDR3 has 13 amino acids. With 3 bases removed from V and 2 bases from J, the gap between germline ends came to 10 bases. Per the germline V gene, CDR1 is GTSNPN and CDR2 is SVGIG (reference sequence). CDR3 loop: CAWSLVEQETQYF. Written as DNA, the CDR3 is TGTGCCTGGAGCTTAGTTGAGCAAGAGACCCAGTACTTC.

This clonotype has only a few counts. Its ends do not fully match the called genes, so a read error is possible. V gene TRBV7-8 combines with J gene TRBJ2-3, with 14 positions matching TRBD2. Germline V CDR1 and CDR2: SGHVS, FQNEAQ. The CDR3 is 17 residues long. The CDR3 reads CASSARLAGGLTDMQYF. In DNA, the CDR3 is TGTGCCAGCAGCGCAAGACTAGCGGGAGGGCTGACAGATATGCAGTATTTT.

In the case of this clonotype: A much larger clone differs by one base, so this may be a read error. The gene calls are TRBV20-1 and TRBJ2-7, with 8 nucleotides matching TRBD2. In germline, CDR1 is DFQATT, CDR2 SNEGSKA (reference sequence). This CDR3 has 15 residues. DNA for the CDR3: TGCGGTGCTAGAGATGAGGGTAGCGGGATCCTCGAGCAGTACTTC. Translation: CGARDEGSGILEQYF.

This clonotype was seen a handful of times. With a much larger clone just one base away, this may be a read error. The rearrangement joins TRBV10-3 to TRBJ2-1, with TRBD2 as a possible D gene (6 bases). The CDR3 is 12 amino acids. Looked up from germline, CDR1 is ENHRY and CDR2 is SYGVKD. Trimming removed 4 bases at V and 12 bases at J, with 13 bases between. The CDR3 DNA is TGTGCCATCAGTGGCCGGGAGTCTGGGCAGTTCTTC. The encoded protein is CAISGRESGQFF.

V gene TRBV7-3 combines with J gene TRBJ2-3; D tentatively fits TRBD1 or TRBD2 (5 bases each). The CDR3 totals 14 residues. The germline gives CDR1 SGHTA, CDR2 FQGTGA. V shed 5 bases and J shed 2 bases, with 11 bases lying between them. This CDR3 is CASSAVGTTDTQYF. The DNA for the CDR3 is TGTGCCAGCAGCGCGGTTGGGACCACAGATACGCAGTATTTT.

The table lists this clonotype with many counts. The CDR3, as DNA: TGTGCCAGCAGCCAATGGTCCTCAGATACGCAGTATTTT. Its translation is CASSQWSSDTQYF. This chain links TRBV3-1 with TRBJ2-3; the D is unclear. There are 13 residues in the CDR3. Germline V CDR1 and CDR2: LGHDT, YNNKEL (reference sequence). V lost 2 bases and J 4 bases, leaving 7 bases between the germline ends.